This T cell receptor (beta chain) was captured by sequencing in a study of CXCR3-negative and CXCR3-positive naive CD8 T cells. Overall study: The dataset comprises approximately 140 million TRB reads in total, with about 1.5 +/- 0.3 million reads per library. Study outcomes and limitations: CXCR3-positive naive cells had more hydrophobic TRB CDR3s than CXCR3-negative naive cells. Comparably high diversity was seen in both naive subsets, and much lower diversity in memory CD8+ cells.

The CDR3 is 14 residues long. CDR1 and CDR2 (germline): ENHRY, SYGVKD. With respect to this clonotype: Its antigen is currently unknown.

In preparing the TRB cDNA libraries, 5' RACE with UMI labels was used. TCRdb reanalyzed the 5' RACE reads, giving one entry per CDR3 protein sequence and no DNA. The ten top clones account for about 0.8%, within a sample of 55,000 to 75,000 distinct CDR3 sequences. Sequences were obtained from naive CXCR3+ CD8+ T cells from blood. As for subset: CD45RO-CCR7+CD27+CD95- naive CD8+ T cells expressing CXCR3 (TNR3+). The V call is TRBV10-3, the J call TRBJ2-1; TCRdb picks TRBD2, but there is no DNA to check that call. The TCR comes from a human donor in good health. Some clones in this sample may be carry-over from other donors' samples. This CDR3 is CAISESEGTDEQFF.